The clone carrying this T cell receptor (beta chain) was seen a handful of times. Antigen: not known. The PCR employed 60 Vbeta primers together with 13 Jbeta primers. TCRdb keeps only in-frame clones here, not all; method: immunoSEQ multiplex PCR. The sample lists about 180,000 clones, more than 65% occurring once. The data were taken from a study of cytomegalovirus exposure and HLA in healthy donors. General study findings and limits: A later look showed TCR association rates differing by HLA locus, highest for DRB1 and lowest for HLA-C.

The CDR3 has 11 residues. Trimming removed 5 bases at V and 7 bases at J, with 8 bases between. Germline V gives CDR1 MNHEY, CDR2 SVGAGI. This clonotype was sampled from a girl aged 2 to 10 in good health and CMV-seropositive. The rearrangement uses TRBV6-5 and TRBJ1-1, with a weak D call TRBD1 (5 bases). The material sequenced was PBMCs. In DNA form, the CDR3 reads TGTGCCAGCAGTCACGACAGTGAAGCTTTCTTT. It specifies CASSHDSEAFF.